Below, 20 T cell receptor beta chains from the same sample are listed, as sequenced in a study of cytomegalovirus exposure and HLA in healthy donors. The PCR had 60 Vbeta and 13 Jbeta primers. Profiling relied on immunoSEQ multiplex PCR, and the TCRdb table lists in-frame clones only, not all of them. The table lists 100,000 to 150,000 clones, 80% to 90% of them singletons. Sequencing was carried out using PBMCs. The receptors were sampled from a woman in her thirties or forties in good health and CMV-seropositive.

This clone was picked up one time. The rearrangement uses TRBV14 and TRBJ2-1; D unclear. This CDR3 has 12 amino acids. The germline V and J ends were trimmed by 1 base and 8 bases, with 6 bases remaining between them. The germline V gene has CDR1 SGHDN and CDR2 FVKESK. The CDR3 nucleotides read TGTGCCAGCAGCCAAGCCCTCTATGAGCAGTTCTTC. Protein product: CASSQALYEQFF.

This clone turned up a few times. V and J are TRBV19 and TRBJ2-7; 7 positions match TRBD1. Germline CDR1 LNHDA, CDR2 SQIVND (reference sequence). V dropped 6 bases and J dropped 3; count of bases not matched to a gene: 2. This CDR3 spans 12 amino acids. The CDR3 DNA is TGTGCCAGTAGCACAGGGGACTACGAGCAGTACTTC. It specifies CASSTGDYEQYF. The whole variable domain, filled in from reference TRBV19 and TRBJ2-7, reads DGGITQSPKYLFRKEGQNVTLSCEQNLNHDAMYWYRQDPGQGLRLIYYSQIVNDFQKGDIAEGYSVSREKKESFPLTVTSAQKNPTAFYLCASSTGDYEQYFGPGTRLTVT.

V gene TRBV5-1 combines with J gene TRBJ2-3; a possible D gene is TRBD1 (5 bases). The CDR3 loop spans 14 amino acids. V lost 4 bases to trimming and J lost 1 base, with 10 bases between them. Germline V gene sequence: CDR1 SGHRS, CDR2 YFSETQ. This CDR3 is CASSLGHGTDTQYF. As DNA, the CDR3 is TGCGCCAGCAGCCTTGGACATGGCACAGATACGCAGTATTTT.

The chain joins TRBV10-2 to TRBJ2-1; D is possibly TRBD2 (5 bases). The CDR3 totals 12 residues. The germline V and J ends were trimmed by 6 bases and 3 bases, with 6 bases remaining between them. In germline, CDR1 is WSHSY, CDR2 SAAADI. The CDR3 sequence: CASRDFYNEQFF. CDR3 in DNA: TGCGCCAGCAGGGACTTCTACAATGAGCAGTTCTTC.

The rearrangement uses TRBV6-6 and TRBJ1-1; TRBD1 agrees at 7 bases. The CDR3 totals 15 residues. From germline, CDR1 is MNHNY and CDR2 SVGAGI (reference sequence). J gave up 4 bases and V 6 bases, and 11 bases lay outside the gene matches. The CDR3 bases are TGTGCCAGCAGACCCCGCAAAGGGGGCGTCACTGAAGCTTTCTTT. It encodes CASRPRKGGVTEAFF.

In this sample, this clone turned up once. The V gene is TRBV21-1, the J gene TRBJ1-2. TRBV21-1 is classified as a pseudogene. The CDR3 is 15 residues long. The CDR3 coding sequence is TGTGCCAGCAGCCTACGAACCGGGACTAACTATGGCTACACCTTC. Its protein is CASSLRTGTNYGYTF.

This clone appeared a few times. This chain joins TRBV18 and TRBJ2-5; D might be TRBD1 (5 bases). V was clipped by 1 base and J by 2 bases, with 11 bases between them. Germline values: CDR1 KGHSH, CDR2 LQKENI. This CDR3 comprises 15 residues. DNA for the CDR3: TGTGCCAGCTCACCACAGTCCACAGGTCAAGAGACCCAGTACTTC. Its translation is CASSPQSTGQETQYF.

This chain uses TRBV30 with TRBJ1-2; 7 bases match TRBD1. The CDR3 length is 13 residues. The ends lost 3 bases at V and 8 bases at J; junction bases unmatched: 9. Germline CDR1 reads GTSNPN; CDR2 reads SVGIG (reference sequence). Here the CDR3 reads CAWRRTGPKGYTF. CDR3 coding DNA: TGTGCCTGGAGACGGACAGGTCCCAAAGGCTACACCTTC.

This clone was picked up one time. This chain links TRBV9 with TRBJ1-2; maybe TRBD1 (5 bases). CDR1 SGDLS and CDR2 YYNGEE come from the germline V gene. The CDR3 is made up of 15 amino acids. V lost 0 bases and J 3 bases, leaving 12 bases between the germline ends. CDR3 nucleotide sequence: TGTGCCAGCAGCGTAGCCGTTGGAGGGGACTATGGCTACACCTTC. Translated, it gives CASSVAVGGDYGYTF.

The chain joins TRBV28 to TRBJ1-6; possible D gene TRBD1, 6 bases. CDR1 is MDHEN, CDR2 SYDVKM, per germline. V was shortened by 5 bases and J by 7 bases, with 12 bases between the two germline ends. The CDR3 consists of 14 residues. The CDR3 sequence is CASSAGQMNSPLHF. CDR3 DNA sequence: TGTGCCAGCAGTGCCGGACAGATGAATTCACCCCTCCACTTT.

The chain uses TRBV6-6 and TRBJ2-7; D perhaps matches TRBD1 (6 bases). This CDR3 region has 13 residues. V shed 4 bases and J shed 3 bases, with 10 bases lying between them. CDR1 and CDR2 from the germline V gene are MNHNY and SVGAGI (reference sequence). For the CDR3, the DNA is TGTGCCAGCAGTTCCCCAGGGGTCTACGAGCAGTACTTC. This sequence encodes CASSSPGVYEQYF.

This sequence joins TRBV2 and TRBJ2-5, with D perhaps TRBD2 (5 bases). Deletions cut 2 bases from V and 4 bases from J, with 8 bases between. Germline loops: CDR1 SNHLY, CDR2 FYNNEI. The CDR3 sequence is 13 residues long. The CDR3: CASSEFEGETQYF. CDR3 nucleotide sequence: TGTGCCAGCAGTGAATTTGAGGGAGAGACCCAGTACTTC. The full variable domain, with the rest looked up from reference TRBV2 and TRBJ2-5, is EPEVTQTPSHQVTQMGQEVILRCVPISNHLYFYWYRQILGQKVEFLVSFYNNEISEKSEIFDDQFSVERPDGSNFTLKIRSTKLEDSAMYFCASSEFEGETQYFGPGTRLLVL.

The rearrangement uses TRBV5-1 and TRBJ2-5, with TRBD2 identical over 8 bases. J lost 2 bases, V lost 0 bases, and 9 bases had no gene match. The CDR3 spans 17 residues. CDR1 SGHRS and CDR2 YFSETQ come from the germline V gene. For the CDR3, the DNA is TGCGCCAGCAGCTTGGACATCCTAGCGGGTCTACAAGAGACCCAGTACTTC. This codes for CASSLDILAGLQETQYF.

The genes are TRBV5-1 and TRBJ2-5; possible D gene TRBD2, 6 bases. The CDR3 length is 16 residues. Deletions cut 0 bases from V and 5 bases from J, with 17 bases between. Germline V gene data show CDR1 as SGHRS and CDR2 as YFSETQ. The CDR3 sequence is CASSLGGWGRRETQYF. The DNA of the CDR3 is TGCGCCAGCAGCTTGGGGGGTTGGGGGAGGCGGGAGACCCAGTACTTC.

This sequence joins TRBV4-1 and TRBJ1-6; 7 positions agree with TRBD1. Germline values: CDR1 MGHRA, CDR2 YSYEKL. V trimming: 3 bases; J trimming: 10 bases; junction bases outside the gene matches: 6. This CDR3 has 14 amino acids. Here the CDR3 reads CASSHTTGNSPLHF. Here the CDR3 DNA reads TGCGCCAGCAGCCATACGACAGGGAACTCACCCCTCCACTTT.

J is TRBJ1-2 and V is TRBV2; the D is unclear. The CDR3 has 13 amino acids. With 3 bases removed from V and 4 bases from J, the gap between germline ends came to 9 bases. Germline lookup yields CDR1 SNHLY and CDR2 FYNNEI. CDR3 loop: CASSDVGSYGYTF. CDR3 bases: TGTGCCAGCAGTGATGTCGGGTCCTATGGCTACACCTTC. The complete variable domain, with remaining parts taken from reference TRBV2 and TRBJ1-2, reads EPEVTQTPSHQVTQMGQEVILRCVPISNHLYFYWYRQILGQKVEFLVSFYNNEISEKSEIFDDQFSVERPDGSNFTLKIRSTKLEDSAMYFCASSDVGSYGYTFGSGTRLTVV.

The chain combines TRBV7-3 with TRBJ2-5; the D gene is possibly TRBD1 (6 bases). The CDR3 spans 14 residues. The germline V gene encodes CDR1 SGHTA and CDR2 FQGTGA. The V end was cut by 6 bases, the J end by 5 bases, with 16 bases between. This chain's CDR3 is CASRLDRRRETQYF. The CDR3 DNA follows: TGTGCCAGCAGGCTCGACAGGCGGCGGGAGACCCAGTACTTC.

This chain connects TRBV6-5 to TRBJ2-7, with a tentative D call TRBD1 (5 bases). V lost 6 bases and J 1 base, leaving 10 bases between the germline ends. CDR1 is MNHEY, CDR2 SVGAGI, per germline. This CDR3 contains 13 residues. The CDR3 DNA reads as TGTGCCAGCAGGAACCAGGGTTCCTACGAGCAGTACTTC. This gives the protein CASRNQGSYEQYF.

V gene TRBV5-1 combines with J gene TRBJ2-1, with 7 bases aligning to TRBD1. J gave up 5 bases and V 4 bases, and 6 bases lay outside the gene matches. CDR1 is SGHRS and CDR2 is YFSETQ in the germline V gene. This CDR3 is 14 amino acids long. The DNA of the CDR3 is TGCGCCAGCAGCCCTGGACAGGAGAACAATGAGCAGTTCTTC. Protein sequence: CASSPGQENNEQFF. Based on the CDR3 plus reference TRBV5-1 and TRBJ2-1, the full variable domain is KAGVTQTPRYLIKTRGQQVTLSCSPISGHRSVSWYQQTPGQGLQFLFEYFSETQRNKGNFPGRFSGRQFSNSRSEMNVSTLELGDSALYLCASSPGQENNEQFFGPGTRLTVL.

The chain recombines TRBV5-4 with TRBJ1-6; tentative D call: TRBD1 (6 bases). The germline V gene encodes CDR1 SGHNT and CDR2 YYREEE (reference sequence). With 0 bases removed from V and 6 bases from J, the gap between germline ends came to 13 bases. The CDR3 is 16 amino acids. CDR3 sequence: CASSLESTGPNSPLHF. Written as DNA, the CDR3 is TGTGCCAGCAGCTTGGAGTCTACAGGGCCTAATTCACCCCTCCACTTT.